This T cell receptor beta chain emerged from a study of memory CD4+ T cells and cytomegalovirus serostatus. Single viable CD3+CD4+CD8-CD45RO+ cells were sorted as the memory CD4+ T cells. Serum IgG to CMV pp150, pp28, p38 and p52 defined serostatus. Original data processing: Out-of-frame sequences were removed, leaving around 2,000,000 distinct TCRbeta sequences. Libraries were prepared by immunoSEQ multiplex PCR; TCRdb keeps only in-frame clonotypes and omits some of them. D and trimming were read from the DNA, whereas the V and J calls and clone size are those reported in that table. The sample includes some 80,000 clones, approximately 80% seen only once; the top ten take roughly 0.8%. V was pared by 4 bases and J by 7 bases, with 12 bases of the junction left unmatched. The CDR3 is made up of 15 amino acids. CDR1 is MDHEN, CDR2 SYDVKM, per germline.

The V gene is TRBV28, the J gene TRBJ1-2, with TRBD1 identical over 7 bases. The receptor was derived from an adult in good health and CMV-seronegative. Sequencing was performed on memory CD4+ T cells from blood. CDR3 bases: TGTGCCAGCAGTTCCCCCGCAACAGGGGCCGGTGGCTACACCTTC. Protein product: CASSSPATGAGGYTF.